This T cell receptor (beta chain) was captured by sequencing in a study of OX40 agonist ivuxolimab in advanced cancers. Notes on the research overall: Ivuxolimab was a fully human IgG2 agonistic monoclonal antibody targeting the costimulatory receptor OX40 (CD134). Patients were allowed to have had prior anti-PD-1, anti-PD-L1 or anti-CTLA-4 therapy, and about 40% of the dose-escalation patients had been treated with checkpoint inhibitors. The purpose of peripheral TCRbeta sequencing was to test whether ivuxolimab changed TCR sequence diversity and led to clonal T-cell expansion. A male proportion of around 81% and a mean age of roughly 55 years, ranging from roughly 23 to 90, were recorded for the dose-escalation cohort. The paper covers the monotherapy dose-escalation part of the phase I ivuxolimab trial, which included N of about 56 patients. Intravenous ivuxolimab was administered to patients every 2 weeks at six dose levels: 0.01, 0.1, 0.3, 1.5, 3 and 10 mg/kg. Of the roughly 52 dose-escalation patients, hepatocellular carcinoma was present in 19, melanoma in some 15, renal cell carcinoma in 9 and head and neck cancer in 9. Partial responses occurred in three dose-escalation patients: two with cutaneous melanoma and one with hepatocellular carcinoma.

Patients with autoimmune disease history or receiving systemic immunosuppression were excluded from the trial. Peripheral blood for TCR sequencing was collected from all dose cohorts at baseline, on cycle 4 day 1, and on cycle 7 day 1. The samples were taken from a phase I, first-in-human, multicenter, open-label dose-escalation trial of ivuxolimab. Adults with locally advanced or metastatic melanoma, renal cell carcinoma, hepatocellular carcinoma or head and neck squamous cell carcinoma were enrolled in the trial. Before TCR sequencing, CD4+ T cells and CD8+ T cells from peripheral blood were sorted into separate populations. Beyond this particular receptor, the publication reports: Low levels of normalized T-cell clonal expansion were also seen in some patients who did not respond. Which antigens the clonally expanded peripheral T cells were specific for was not determined. Partial responders in the 0.1-3.0 mg/kg groups had among the lowest normalized peripheral clonal expansion, especially among CD8+ T cells. At doses of 0.1 to 3.0 mg/kg, clonal expansion of both CD4+ and CD8+ T cells in blood was seen between baseline and week 6. After ivuxolimab, CD8+ T cells had more expanded clones than CD4+ T cells on average.

Taken from the germline V gene, the CDR1 and CDR2 loops are SGHTA and FQGTGA. From cysteine to phenylalanine, the CDR3 is 14 amino acids long. The sequence is cut down to CDR3 DNA, 42 bases in frame from base 1. Trimming takes 2 bases off V and 7 bases off J; junction bases not matched to a gene: 5. For sequencing of the TCRbeta CDR3 region, genomic DNA was extracted from the sorted cells. The immunoSEQ Assay was used for sequencing of TCRbeta CDR3 regions. In TCRdb, the immuneACCESS table is reduced to in-frame sequences with V and J assigned. These tables do not hold every clone; where another copy was compared, an unresolved V gene accounts for under half, and the others remain unexplained. This sample holds about 10,000 clones; over 55% were observed only once. 46% of the sample goes to the ten largest clones. Remarks on this clone: Its antigen is not yet known. Base-call qualities are not available, and no considerably larger clone is one nucleotide away.

This sample comprised CD4+ or CD8+ T cells sorted from blood, obtained in a trial of the OX40 agonist ivuxolimab. The rearrangement joined TRBV7-3 to TRBJ2-1; TRBD2 aligns with 7 central bases. This clonotype was sampled from an adult with an advanced solid tumor such as melanoma, head and neck, liver or kidney cancer. The DNA sequence reads TGTGCCAGCAGCTTATGGGCTAGCGGAAATGAGCAGTTCTTC. This yields the protein CASSLWASGNEQFF.